This T cell receptor (beta chain) stems from a study of vaccination and CD4 T cells after COVID-19. Study as a whole: Each control culture was treated with a CEFX pool, an HIV-1 Nef pool, or no peptide. Study-wide results and caveats: Recorded median SARS-CoV-2-reactive clonotype numbers increased from roughly 19 to 38 without reaching significance.

Specified treatment: roughly 10-day PBMC culture with coronavirus spike peptide pools or control peptides (ViraFEST assay). With peptide pools, ViraFEST first expanded antigen-specific T cells and afterwards sequenced their TCRs. The CDR3 covers 15 residues. Per germline, CDR1 DFQATT and CDR2 SNEGSKA (reference sequence). Trimming shortened V by 3 bases and J by 1 base, and 13 bases separated the two germline ends. Sequencing of the DNA from cultured CD4+ T cells was carried out with the Oncomine TCR Beta short-read assay. Researchers extracted genomic DNA from CD4+ T cells that had been cultured. TCRdb redid the calling of the PCR reads with MiXCR, one entry per CDR3 protein. The table records under 20,000 distinct CDR3 sequences, roughly half of them present only once. As for this clonotype: Antigen specificity is unknown.

The sequencing here drew on CD4+ T cells from blood, cultured in vitro, taken before SARS-CoV-2 vaccination. This TCR was recovered from a human donor who had recovered from COVID-19. The chain is built from TRBV20-1 and TRBJ1-5; D may be TRBD1 (5 bases). The CDR3 DNA follows: TGCAGTGCTAGGTACCCCAAGGGGAGCAATCAGCCCCAGCATTTT. Residues: CSARYPKGSNQPQHF.